Below are 32 T cell receptor beta chains sequenced from a single sample in a study of beta chain features in type 1 diabetes (dated by TCRdb to the late 2010s). The investigation overall reported the following: A moderate but significant shortening of TCRB CDR3 length was observed in type 1 diabetes patients in all four CD4+ subsets.

Their recognized antigens are unknown. To prepare the library, the immunoSEQ multiplex PCR assay was applied. The entire isolated RNA was reverse transcribed using the High Capacity cDNA Reverse Transcription Kit, and thus expressed TCRB transcripts were sequenced. As stored in TCRdb, this immuneACCESS dataset retains in-frame rearrangements with V and J assigned. A fraction of the clones does not appear; measured against another copy, unresolved V genes explain less than half of the discrepancy, and the remainder lacks a known reason. Counted in this sample were more than 300,000 clones; around 12% of them appeared once. About 0.01% of the sample is held by the ten biggest clonotypes. The sample taken for sequencing was naive CD4+ T cells from blood. The cell subset or site label of this sample denotes: true naive CD4+ T cells. Source of these receptors: a woman under 30 with type 1 diabetes.

This clone came up a few times. The J gene is TRBJ2-3, the V gene TRBV5-4; D unresolved. This CDR3 is 12 amino acids long. Looked up from germline, CDR1 is SGHNT and CDR2 is YYREEE (reference sequence). Between the trimmed V and J ends, which lost 4 bases and 4 bases, there was a span of 7 bases. Here the CDR3 reads CASSQPADTQYF. CDR3 nucleotide sequence: TGTGCCAGCAGCCAACCGGCAGATACGCAGTATTTT.

The rearrangement links TRBV30 to TRBJ1-1, with TRBD1 as a possible D gene (5 bases). CDR1 is GTSNPN and CDR2 is SVGIG in the germline V gene (reference sequence). V was shortened by 4 bases and J by 5 bases, with 11 bases between the two germline ends. This CDR3 has 12 amino acids. CDR3 bases: TGTGCCTGGAAAAGGAGGGGTACTGAAGCTTTCTTT. Amino acids: CAWKRRGTEAFF.

This clone has a handful of counts. The chain combines TRBV5-1 with TRBJ2-1, with 11 bases identical to TRBD1. V lost 2 bases, J lost 8 bases, and 12 bases stayed unmatched. Germline CDR1 and CDR2: SGHRS and YFSETQ. The CDR3 is 17 amino acids. DNA of the CDR3: TGCGCCAGCAGCTTAATATCCGGGACAGGGGGATGGGATGAGCAGTTCTTC. This translates into CASSLISGTGGWDEQFF.

The rearrangement uses TRBV9 and TRBJ2-1; 7 bases match TRBD2. V trimming: 4 bases; J trimming: 2 bases; junction bases outside the gene matches: 15. CDR3 length equals 18 residues. The germline V gene encodes CDR1 SGDLS and CDR2 YYNGEE. CDR3 sequence (DNA): TGTGCCAGCAGCTCGTGGGGCCCACTAGCGAGTCCCTACAATGAGCAGTTCTTC. Translation: CASSSWGPLASPYNEQFF. Using reference TRBV9 and TRBJ2-1 for the parts outside the CDR3, the full variable domain is DSGVTQTPKHLITATGQRVTLRCSPRSGDLSVYWYQQSLDQGLQFLIQYYNGEERAKGNILERFSAQQFPDLHSELNLSSLELGDSALYFCASSSWGPLASPYNEQFFGPGTRLTVL.

This clone has only a few counts. The rearrangement joins TRBV23-1 to TRBJ2-6, with D perhaps matching TRBD1 (6 bases). TRBV23-1 is reported as an ORF; its role is uncertain. The CDR3 is made up of 18 amino acids. The V gene lost 0 bases and the J gene lost 4 bases, with 16 bases spanning the gap. CDR3 DNA sequence: TGCGCCAGCAGTCAATCGGGGGAGACAGGACCGGGGGCCAACGTCCTGACTTTC. Translation: CASSQSGETGPGANVLTF.

J is TRBJ1-1 and V is TRBV18; unclear D gene. This CDR3 region has 13 residues. The V gene's germline CDR1 is KGHSH and CDR2 LQKENI. Trimming removed 4 bases at V and 3 bases at J, with 9 bases between. The CDR3 DNA reads as TGTGCCAGCTCACTGACACAGTACACTGAAGCTTTCTTT. This sequence encodes CASSLTQYTEAFF.

This clone was counted only a few times. The chain joins TRBV14 to TRBJ1-3; no reliable D call. The CDR3 spans 18 residues. V lost 2 bases and J lost 0, with 17 bases in between. Germline values: CDR1 SGHDN, CDR2 FVKESK. CDR3 in amino acids: CASSQRRRVGSSGNTIYF. CDR3 DNA sequence: TGTGCCAGCAGCCAACGACGCCGGGTCGGTAGCTCTGGAAACACCATATATTTT.

This chain links TRBV29-1 with TRBJ1-5, with D uncertain. Germline lookup yields CDR1 SQVTM and CDR2 ANQGSEA. Trimming stripped 4 bases from V and 4 bases from J, with 11 bases between. CDR3 length: 13 amino acids. The CDR3 region is CSVGEGINQPQHF. CDR3 DNA sequence: TGCAGCGTTGGTGAGGGAATTAATCAGCCCCAGCATTTT.

The chain couples TRBV2 to TRBJ2-3, with 7 bases fitting TRBD2. CDR3 size: 15 residues. Germline V gene data show CDR1 as SNHLY and CDR2 as FYNNEI. J gave up 0 bases and V 10 bases, and 10 bases lay outside the gene matches. The CDR3 loop is CATLGLAASTDTQYF. CDR3 DNA sequence: TGTGCCACACTGGGGCTAGCGGCGAGCACAGATACGCAGTATTTT.

This clone was seen a few times. V usage is TRBV5-6 and J usage is TRBJ2-7; TRBD1 might be the D (6 bases). The V end was cut by 4 bases, the J end by 3 bases, with 14 bases between. Per the germline V gene, CDR1 is SGHDT and CDR2 is YYEEEE. The CDR3 has 14 residues. DNA for the CDR3: TGTGCCAGCAGCCAGGAACCAGGGGACTACGAGCAGTACTTC. This gives the protein CASSQEPGDYEQYF. Variable domain in full (rest from reference TRBV5-6 and TRBJ2-7): DAGVTQSPTHLIKTRGQQVTLRCSPKSGHDTVSWYQQALGQGPQFIFQYYEEEERQRGNFPDRFSGHQFPNYSSELNVNALLLGDSALYLCASSQEPGDYEQYFGPGTRLTVT.

The CDR3 reads CASSQQGAANYGYTF. In DNA form, the CDR3 reads TGTGCCAGCAGCCAACAGGGGGCTGCGAACTATGGCTACACCTTC. The rearrangement uses TRBV14 and TRBJ1-2; TRBD1 matches 8 bases. V was pared by 2 bases and J by 2 bases, with 4 bases of the junction left unmatched. This CDR3 has 15 amino acids. Germline V gives CDR1 SGHDN, CDR2 FVKESK.

This clone has more than one count but fewer than ten. This chain uses TRBV7-2 with TRBJ2-7; 8 bases are shared with TRBD2. Germline V gene sequence: CDR1 SGHTA, CDR2 FQGNSA. J was trimmed by 1 base and V by 7 bases; bases with no gene match: 6. The CDR3 extends over 14 amino acids. CDR3 in amino acids: CASTNSGDSYEQYF. As DNA, the CDR3 is TGTGCCAGCACCAATAGCGGGGATTCCTACGAGCAGTACTTC.

This clone has a handful of counts. V is TRBV4-2 and J is TRBJ2-7; 8 bases are a match to TRBD1. The CDR3 length is 14 residues. CDR1 is LGHNA, CDR2 YNFKEQ, per germline. The trim removed 8 bases at V and 2 bases at J, leaving 8 bases unmatched. CDR3 residues: CASAARQGTYEQYF. DNA for the CDR3: TGTGCCAGCGCAGCGCGACAGGGGACCTACGAGCAGTACTTC.

The rearrangement joins TRBV5-6 to TRBJ2-1, with TRBD2 matching over 14 bases. The CDR3 loop spans 14 amino acids. V shed 4 bases and J 15 bases; nucleotides not matched to a gene: 9. The germline V gene encodes CDR1 SGHDT and CDR2 YYEEEE. In nucleotides, the CDR3 is TGTGCCAGCAGCCAACCGGGACTAGCGGGAGCAGGGTTCTTC. Translated: CASSQPGLAGAGFF.

A few counts support this clone. J is TRBJ1-4 and V is TRBV7-8; the match to TRBD1 covers 7 bases. Germline CDR1 and CDR2: SGHVS and FQNEAQ. Trimming cost V 5 bases and J 8 bases; bases outside gene matches: 8. This CDR3 is built from 14 residues. This CDR3 reads CASSLDRVQEKLFF. CDR3 nucleotide sequence: TGTGCCAGCAGCCTCGACAGGGTGCAAGAAAAACTGTTTTTT.

The V and J genes are TRBV7-9 and TRBJ1-1; a weak D match, TRBD1 (6 bases). V gave up 1 base and J gave up 1 base, with 10 bases separating them. CDR1 is SEHNR, CDR2 FQNEAQ, per germline (reference sequence). CDR3 length: 15 residues. The CDR3 here is CASSLGGQQNTEAFF. The CDR3 region has the DNA TGTGCCAGCAGCTTAGGAGGACAGCAGAACACTGAAGCTTTCTTT.

In the case of this clone: This sample also contains other DNA sequences that code for the same CDR3. The chain employs TRBV7-3 and TRBJ2-7, with 8 bases matching TRBD2. This CDR3 contains 14 residues. V lost 4 bases, J lost 6 bases, and 8 bases stayed unmatched. Germline V lookup: CDR1 SGHTA, CDR2 FQGTGA. The CDR3 reads CASSSGLAGSEQYF. CDR3 coding DNA: TGTGCCAGCAGCTCCGGACTAGCCGGGTCCGAGCAGTACTTC.

This clone was counted only a few times. This rearrangement joins TRBV5-1 to TRBJ1-2, with a possible D match to TRBD1 (5 bases). The CDR3 is made up of 16 amino acids. Germline V gene data show CDR1 as SGHRS and CDR2 as YFSETQ. V shed 2 bases and J shed 4 bases, with 18 bases lying between them. Here the CDR3 DNA reads TGCGCCAGCAGCTTTGGCGGGACGGCAGACCGCTATGGCTACACCTTC. Translating it yields CASSFGGTADRYGYTF. The variable domain in full, with the rest retrieved from reference TRBV5-1 and TRBJ1-2, is KAGVTQTPRYLIKTRGQQVTLSCSPISGHRSVSWYQQTPGQGLQFLFEYFSETQRNKGNFPGRFSGRQFSNSRSEMNVSTLELGDSALYLCASSFGGTADRYGYTFGSGTRLTVV.

This sequence joins TRBV19 and TRBJ2-6; D might be TRBD1 (6 bases). The CDR3 spans 15 residues. Germline V gives CDR1 LNHDA, CDR2 SQIVND (reference sequence). The ends were cut back, 6 bases at V and 1 base at J, with 10 bases in the middle. The CDR3 here is CASSPQGSGANVLTF. DNA for the CDR3: TGTGCCAGTAGCCCACAGGGATCTGGGGCCAACGTCCTGACTTTC. The whole variable domain, remainder taken from reference TRBV19 and TRBJ2-6, is DGGITQSPKYLFRKEGQNVTLSCEQNLNHDAMYWYRQDPGQGLRLIYYSQIVNDFQKGDIAEGYSVSREKKESFPLTVTSAQKNPTAFYLCASSPQGSGANVLTFGAGSRLTVL.

This clone showed up just a few times. This chain uses TRBV9 with TRBJ2-3; 10 bases map to TRBD1. This CDR3 is built from 15 residues. The junction had 4 bases not matched to a gene; V was cut back by 4 bases and J by 2 bases. Germline CDR1 SGDLS, CDR2 YYNGEE. The CDR3 coding sequence is TGTGCCAGCAGCACGGGACAGGGGTCCACAGATACGCAGTATTTT. It is translated as CASSTGQGSTDTQYF.

This clone was detected a few times. The gene calls are TRBV30 and TRBJ1-5; the match to TRBD1 covers 8 bases. The junction had 8 bases not matched to a gene; V was cut back by 4 bases and J by 9 bases. CDR1 and CDR2 from the germline V gene are GTSNPN and SVGIG (reference sequence). This CDR3 is built from 13 residues. The CDR3, as DNA: TGTGCCTGGACCGGGGACAGGAACATGCCCCAGCATTTT. Protein: CAWTGDRNMPQHF.

V and J are TRBV4-3 and TRBJ2-7, with TRBD2 matching 12 bases. The trim removed 3 bases at V and 0 bases at J, leaving 3 bases unmatched. This CDR3 contains 16 residues. The germline V gene encodes CDR1 LGHNA and CDR2 YSLEER. The CDR3 region is CASSHGLAGSSYEQYF. In nucleotides, the CDR3 is TGCGCCAGCAGCCATGGACTAGCGGGGAGCTCCTACGAGCAGTACTTC.

This clone has just one count. This sequence joins TRBV7-2 and TRBJ1-1, with TRBD1 as a possible D gene (5 bases). CDR3 size: 14 residues. CDR1 is SGHTA and CDR2 is FQGNSA in the germline V gene. V was clipped by 5 bases and J by 4 bases, with 14 bases between them. CDR3 bases: TGTGCCAGCAGCGCCGTACCGGGGGGCACTGAAGCTTTCTTT. This encodes CASSAVPGGTEAFF.

This clone has only a few counts. The V call is TRBV7-9, the J call TRBJ1-1; D is uncertain. The CDR3 contains 14 residues. Germline V gene lookup returns CDR1 SEHNR and CDR2 FQNEAQ (reference sequence). Trimming shortened V by 5 bases and J by 3 bases, and 13 bases separated the two germline ends. The CDR3 DNA follows: TGTGCCAGCAGCACGCAGACGGGAGACACTGAAGCTTTCTTT. It encodes CASSTQTGDTEAFF. Filled out from reference TRBV7-9 and TRBJ1-1, the complete variable domain reads DTGVSQNPRHKITKRGQNVTFRCDPISEHNRLYWYRQTLGQGPEFLTYFQNEAQLEKSRLLSDRFSAERPKGSFSTLEIQRTEQGDSAMYLCASSTQTGDTEAFFGQGTRLTVV.

V is TRBV28 and J is TRBJ1-2; unclear D gene. This CDR3 comprises 12 residues. The germline V gene has CDR1 MDHEN and CDR2 SYDVKM. V was pared by 0 bases and J by 7 bases, with 6 bases between. The CDR3 DNA is TGTGCCAGCAGTTTATGGAGCACTGGCTACACCTTC. This translates into CASSLWSTGYTF.

The V gene is TRBV4-3, the J gene TRBJ2-1, with D possibly being TRBD1 (5 bases). The CDR3 has 13 amino acids. V lost 0 bases and J lost 9, with 9 bases in between. CDR1 and CDR2 (germline): LGHNA, YSLEER. The CDR3 loop is CASSQDRGGEQFF. As DNA, the CDR3 is TGCGCCAGCAGCCAAGATAGGGGCGGTGAGCAGTTCTTC.

Only a few counts were recorded for this clone. V usage is TRBV11-2 and J usage is TRBJ1-1, with D tentatively TRBD1 (5 bases). Looked up from germline, CDR1 is SGHAT and CDR2 is FQNNGV. Trimming pared 5 bases from V and 11 bases from J, leaving 18 bases between. The CDR3 loop spans 13 amino acids. This CDR3 is CASSRGRGFGAFF. CDR3 nucleotides: TGTGCCAGCAGCCGGGGACGGGGGTTCGGGGCTTTCTTT.

This clone was detected only a few times. The V gene is TRBV2, the J gene TRBJ2-1, with 10 bases that match TRBD2. Trimming took 6 bases from V and 7 from J; bases not matched to a gene: 9. The CDR3 loop spans 15 amino acids. Germline V lookup: CDR1 SNHLY, CDR2 FYNNEI. Here the CDR3 DNA reads TGTGCCAGCAGGACTGGGCTAGCGGGAGAAAATGAGCAGTTCTTC. Translating gives CASRTGLAGENEQFF.

The V and J genes are TRBV30 and TRBJ1-5; 7 nucleotides agree with TRBD1. The germline CDR1 and CDR2 sequences are GTSNPN and SVGIG (reference sequence). Trimming cost V 2 bases and J 3 bases; bases outside gene matches: 4. The CDR3 has 14 amino acids. The CDR3 DNA reads as TGTGCCTGGAGTTCCGGGACAGTCAATCAGCCCCAGCATTTT. This encodes CAWSSGTVNQPQHF.

The sample holds a few counts of this clone. The chain joins TRBV7-9 to TRBJ1-1, with 8 positions matching TRBD1. The CDR3 is made up of 14 amino acids. V lost 4 bases, J lost 4 bases, and 5 bases stayed unmatched. Germline loops: CDR1 SEHNR, CDR2 FQNEAQ (reference sequence). The CDR3 sequence is CASSSDRDSTEAFF. CDR3 in DNA: TGTGCCAGCAGCTCGGACAGGGATAGCACTGAAGCTTTCTTT.

A few counts support this clone. The chain uses TRBV9 and TRBJ1-3; D is undetermined. The germline V gene encodes CDR1 SGDLS and CDR2 YYNGEE. V lost 0 bases and J lost 0, with 7 bases in between. The CDR3 loop spans 15 amino acids. In nucleotides, the CDR3 is TGTGCCAGCAGCGTAGACACGGGCTCTGGAAACACCATATATTTT. It specifies CASSVDTGSGNTIYF.

The chain recombines TRBV4-1 with TRBJ1-5; D possibly corresponds to TRBD1 (6 bases). V was pared by 5 bases and J by 4 bases, with 12 bases between. CDR3 length: 14 amino acids. Germline CDR1 MGHRA, CDR2 YSYEKL. CDR3 sequence: CASSATGPNQPQHF. CDR3 DNA: TGCGCCAGCAGCGCAACAGGGCCAAATCAGCCCCAGCATTTT.